These 14 T cell receptor beta chains came from one sample sequenced in a study of cytomegalovirus exposure and HLA in healthy donors. Both 60 Vbeta primers and 13 Jbeta primers went into the PCR. Sequencing was performed with immunoSEQ multiplex PCR; in TCRdb, only in-frame clones are kept and a portion is missing. The sample is made up of some 200,000 clones, and the top ten hold approximately 0.74% of it. Specimen: PBMCs. The origin of the receptors is a boy younger than 18 in good health and CMV-seronegative.

The genes are TRBV13 and TRBJ2-5, with D possibly matching TRBD1 (6 bases). V was shortened by 5 bases and J by 4 bases, with 14 bases between the two germline ends. Germline loops: CDR1 PRHDT, CDR2 FYEKMQ (reference sequence). The CDR3 length is 14 residues. The CDR3 reads CASSGPGQLETQYF. The CDR3 DNA reads TGTGCCAGCAGCGGCCCCGGACAGCTAGAGACCCAGTACTTC. Full variable domain (remainder filled in from reference TRBV13 and TRBJ2-5): AAGVIQSPRHLIKEKRETATLKCYPIPRHDTVYWYQQGPGQDPQFLISFYEKMQSDKGSIPDRFSAQQFSDYHSELNMSSLELGDSALYFCASSGPGQLETQYFGPGTRLLVL.

The rearrangement uses TRBV4-3 and TRBJ2-7; D not resolved. V dropped 3 bases and J dropped 3 bases, with 15 bases sitting between them. This CDR3 is 15 amino acids long. Germline CDR1 and CDR2: LGHNA and YSLEER. The CDR3 loop reads CASSQLLWPYYEQYF. The CDR3 DNA is TGCGCCAGCAGCCAGTTACTATGGCCGTACTACGAGCAGTACTTC.

The chain links TRBV19 to TRBJ2-3; 8 bases are a match to TRBD1. This CDR3 has 15 residues. Looked up from germline, CDR1 is LNHDA and CDR2 is SQIVND (reference sequence). V shed 6 bases, J shed 0 bases, and the junction held 5 bases outside the gene matches. CDR3 amino acids: CASRLRTGSTDTQYF. The CDR3 DNA follows: TGTGCCAGTAGGCTCCGGACAGGGAGCACAGATACGCAGTATTTT. Full variable domain (remainder filled in from reference TRBV19 and TRBJ2-3): DGGITQSPKYLFRKEGQNVTLSCEQNLNHDAMYWYRQDPGQGLRLIYYSQIVNDFQKGDIAEGYSVSREKKESFPLTVTSAQKNPTAFYLCASRLRTGSTDTQYFGPGTRLTVL.

The chain is built from TRBV10-3 and TRBJ1-4; tentatively, D is TRBD1 (5 bases). Germline values: CDR1 ENHRY, CDR2 SYGVKD. This CDR3 spans 16 amino acids. Between the trimmed V and J ends, which lost 4 bases and 3 bases, there was a span of 15 bases. CDR3 sequence (DNA): TGTGCCATCAGTGTTGGGGGGAACCTCCCTAATGAAAAACTGTTTTTT. It codes for CAISVGGNLPNEKLFF.

The rearrangement joins TRBV18 to TRBJ2-3; TRBD1 matches 7 bases. This CDR3 has 17 residues. Germline-derived CDR1 and CDR2 are KGHSH and LQKENI. V was clipped by 2 bases and J by 1 base; unmatched bases: 9. The CDR3 loop is CASSPNSRQGGTDTQYF. The CDR3 DNA reads as TGTGCCAGCTCACCAAATTCCCGACAGGGTGGCACAGATACGCAGTATTTT.

This chain uses TRBV7-6 with TRBJ2-7, with TRBD2 matching over 12 bases. V lost 1 base, J lost 6 bases, and 4 bases stayed unmatched. The germline V gene has CDR1 SGHVS and CDR2 FNYEAQ. The CDR3 length is 15 residues. The CDR3 reads CASSLVLAGGGEQYF. The CDR3 DNA follows: TGTGCCAGCAGCTTAGTACTAGCGGGGGGCGGCGAGCAGTACTTC.

The CDR3 loop reads CASSLSGGSYNEQFF. CDR3 in DNA: TGTGCCAGCAGCTTAAGCGGGGGGTCCTACAATGAGCAGTTCTTC. The chain joins TRBV27 to TRBJ2-1, with TRBD2 identical over 9 bases. Germline assignment: CDR1 MNHEY and CDR2 SMNVEV (reference sequence). With 6 bases clipped from V and 1 base from J, the junction kept 4 bases outside the gene matches. This CDR3 is built from 15 residues.

The chain links TRBV19 to TRBJ2-7, with 7 bases aligning to TRBD1. Germline CDR1 is LNHDA and CDR2 is SQIVND (reference sequence). This CDR3 region has 11 residues. The V segment lost 10 bases and the J segment 2 bases; nucleotides outside the gene matches: 2. The CDR3 coding sequence is TGTGCCACCGGACAGGCCTACGAGCAGTACTTC. It translates to CATGQAYEQYF.

The rearrangement links TRBV5-4 to TRBJ2-5, with 12 bases matching TRBD2. Germline V CDR1 and CDR2: SGHNT, YYREEE (reference sequence). The CDR3 is made up of 16 amino acids. With V trimmed by 4 bases and J by 4 bases, 8 bases remained unmatched. CDR3 DNA: TGTGCCAGCAGCCCGGCTTCTAGCGGGGGGGGAGAGACCCAGTACTTC. This sequence encodes CASSPASSGGGETQYF. Full variable domain (outside the CDR3, taken from reference TRBV5-4 and TRBJ2-5): ETGVTQSPTHLIKTRGQQVTLRCSSQSGHNTVSWYQQALGQGPQFIFQYYREEENGRGNFPPRFSGLQFPNYSSELNVNALELDDSALYLCASSPASSGGGETQYFGPGTRLLVL.

The V and J genes are TRBV18 and TRBJ2-7; D is possibly TRBD2 (7 bases). CDR1 KGHSH and CDR2 LQKENI come from the germline V gene. There are 14 residues in the CDR3. The V gene lost 3 bases and the J gene lost 2 bases, with 11 bases spanning the gap. The CDR3 region is CASSPGGGTYEQYF. CDR3 DNA: TGTGCCAGCTCACCTGGGGGGGGCACCTACGAGCAGTACTTC.

Here the CDR3 DNA reads TGTGCCAGCAGACCTGGGACTAGCGACACCGGGGAGCTGTTTTTT. This sequence encodes CASRPGTSDTGELFF. The J gene is TRBJ2-2, the V gene TRBV6-4; TRBD2 matches 10 bases. The CDR3 spans 15 residues. Losses at the gene ends were 6 bases for V and 3 bases for J; bases not matched to a gene: 4. The germline gives CDR1 MRHNA, CDR2 SNTAGT.

The chain links TRBV6-5 to TRBJ1-5; unclear D gene. V dropped 7 bases and J dropped 6 bases, with 4 bases sitting between them. The CDR3 extends over 10 amino acids. Looked up from germline, CDR1 is MNHEY and CDR2 is SVGAGI. CDR3 sequence reads: CASNRQPQHF. For the CDR3, the DNA is TGTGCCAGCAATCGTCAGCCCCAGCATTTT.

The chain has TRBV14 and TRBJ2-2; perhaps TRBD1 as D (6 bases). The CDR3 has 17 residues. In germline, CDR1 is SGHDN, CDR2 FVKESK. Trimming pared 1 base from V and 5 bases from J, leaving 17 bases between. The DNA of the CDR3 is TGTGCCAGCAGCCAAGGAAGAGGGGGTAGTGTTACCGGGGAGCTGTTTTTT. Translation gives CASSQGRGGSVTGELFF.

The chain uses TRBV11-3 and TRBJ2-1, with D perhaps matching TRBD2 (6 bases). Germline V gene lookup returns CDR1 SGHNT and CDR2 YENEEA. The V end lost 5 bases, the J end lost 7 bases, and 12 bases lay between the germline ends. The CDR3 is 13 residues long. The CDR3 DNA sequence: TGTGCCAGCAGCCCGGGGGTCCGGAATGAGCAGTTCTTC. Its translation is CASSPGVRNEQFF. The variable domain in full, completed from reference TRBV11-3 and TRBJ2-1, reads EAGVVQSPRYKIIEKKQPVAFWCNPISGHNTLYWYLQNLGQGPELLIRYENEEAVDDSQLPKDRFSAERLKGVDSTLKIQPAELGDSAVYLCASSPGVRNEQFFGPGTRLTVL.